Listed below are T cell receptor beta chains from one sample, sequenced in a study of T cell changes during pregnancy in multiple sclerosis. TCRdb's copy holds only in-frame clones and misses some; the assay was immunoSEQ multiplex PCR. The sample holds some 130,000 clones, around 95% seen once. The sample was peripheral blood, taken after pregnancy. The receptor set was obtained from a female donor with multiple sclerosis, enrolled in a pregnancy study. Each CDR3 is given with its conserved first and last residue. Fields, in order: clone size, V gene, D gene, J gene, CDR3 DNA, CDR3 protein. D genes are given only for firm matches. Not every row has a clone size; where given, it reads once, few, many or a size class.

clone size: .
V gene: TRBV19
D gene: TRBD2
J gene: TRBJ2-1
CDR3 DNA: TGTGCCAGTAGCTCTAGCGGGAGGACCTACAATGAGCAGTTCTTC
CDR3 protein: CASSSSGRTYNEQFF

clone size: .
V gene: TRBV9
D gene: TRBD2
J gene: TRBJ2-3
CDR3 DNA: TGTGCCAGCAGCCCGAGCGGGAGTTTCACAGATACGCAGTATTTT
CDR3 protein: CASSPSGSFTDTQYF

clone size: many
V gene: TRBV19
D gene: .
J gene: TRBJ1-4
CDR3 DNA: TGTGCCAGTAGTAGCAGGCGAAGGATTAATGAAAAACTGTTTTTT
CDR3 protein: CASSSRRRINEKLFF

clone size: .
V gene: TRBV6-5
D gene: TRBD1
J gene: TRBJ1-4
CDR3 DNA: TGTGCCAGCAGTTACTCATGGGACAGGAATGAAAAACTGTTTTTT
CDR3 protein: CASSYSWDRNEKLFF

clone size: .
V gene: TRBV28
D gene: TRBD2
J gene: TRBJ2-5
CDR3 DNA: TGTGCCAGCAGCCCGGGGACTAGCCCCAAGAAGAGAGAGACCCAGTACTTC
CDR3 protein: CASSPGTSPKKRETQYF

clone size: .
V gene: TRBV7-8
D gene: TRBD1
J gene: TRBJ1-5
CDR3 DNA: TGTGCCAGCAGCTTAGGCTACAGGGGGCCGAATCAGCCCCAGCATTTT
CDR3 protein: CASSLGYRGPNQPQHF

clone size: .
V gene: TRBV28
D gene: .
J gene: TRBJ2-1
CDR3 DNA: TGTGCCAGCAGCTCCTCGACTAGAATCGTCGATGAGCAGTTCTTC
CDR3 protein: CASSSSTRIVDEQFF

clone size: .
V gene: TRBV5-1
D gene: TRBD2
J gene: TRBJ2-1
CDR3 DNA: TGCGCCAGCAGCCTAATAGCGGGAGTGGGAAATGAGCAGTTCTTC
CDR3 protein: CASSLIAGVGNEQFF

clone size: once
V gene: TRBV19
D gene: .
J gene: TRBJ1-2
CDR3 DNA: TGTGCCAGTAGTCTTACAGTCGGCAGTGGTGGCTACACCTTC
CDR3 protein: CASSLTVGSGGYTF

clone size: .
V gene: TRBV5-1
D gene: TRBD2
J gene: TRBJ2-5
CDR3 DNA: TGCGCCAGCAGCTCCGGACTAGCGGGAGCCATAGGGGAGCAGTACTTC
CDR3 protein: CASSSGLAGAIGEQYF

clone size: .
V gene: TRBV28
D gene: TRBD1
J gene: TRBJ1-1
CDR3 DNA: TGTGCCAGCAGCCATCCCGGGACAGGGAACACTGAAGCTTTCTTT
CDR3 protein: CASSHPGTGNTEAFF

clone size: .
V gene: TRBV28
D gene: .
J gene: TRBJ2-7
CDR3 DNA: TGTGCCAGCAGTTGGACGGGAGTTGAGCAGTACTTC
CDR3 protein: CASSWTGVEQYF

clone size: .
V gene: TRBV28
D gene: TRBD1
J gene: TRBJ1-5
CDR3 DNA: TGTGCCAGCAGTTCTCCGGGACAGGGACCTCTGGGCAATCAGCCCCAGCATTTT
CDR3 protein: CASSSPGQGPLGNQPQHF

clone size: .
V gene: TRBV5-1
D gene: TRBD1
J gene: TRBJ2-7
CDR3 DNA: TGCGCCAGCAGCCCTGGGACAGGGGAGTACGAGCAGTACTTC
CDR3 protein: CASSPGTGEYEQYF

clone size: .
V gene: TRBV6-5
D gene: TRBD2
J gene: TRBJ2-7
CDR3 DNA: TGTGCCAGCAGCGCTAGCGGGAGCTCCTACGAGCAGTACTTC
CDR3 protein: CASSASGSSYEQYF

clone size: .
V gene: TRBV19
D gene: .
J gene: TRBJ1-1
CDR3 DNA: TGTGCCAGTAGTATAGGGAGGACGAACACTGAAGCTTTCTTT
CDR3 protein: CASSIGRTNTEAFF

clone size: once
V gene: TRBV7-2
D gene: TRBD2
J gene: TRBJ2-7
CDR3 DNA: TGTGCCAGCAGCCACACTAGCGGGCAGACCTACGAGCAGTACTTC
CDR3 protein: CASSHTSGQTYEQYF

clone size: .
V gene: TRBV4-1
D gene: TRBD2
J gene: TRBJ2-7
CDR3 DNA: TGCGCCAGCAGCCAAGGGAGCGGGAACTACGAGCAGTACTTC
CDR3 protein: CASSQGSGNYEQYF

clone size: .
V gene: TRBV29-1
D gene: TRBD1
J gene: TRBJ2-1
CDR3 DNA: TGCAGCGTTGAAGATCCGGGACAGGCCCTCTCCTACAATGAGCAGTTCTTC
CDR3 protein: CSVEDPGQALSYNEQFF

clone size: .
V gene: TRBV14
D gene: .
J gene: TRBJ2-7
CDR3 DNA: TGTGCCAGCAGCCAAGATATGTCGGTAAACGAGCAGTACTTC
CDR3 protein: CASSQDMSVNEQYF

clone size: .
V gene: TRBV27
D gene: TRBD1
J gene: TRBJ2-3
CDR3 DNA: TGTGCCAGCAGTGTCCCCAGGGGGTTTGCTGCGTTGGATACGCAGTATTTT
CDR3 protein: CASSVPRGFAALDTQYF

clone size: once
V gene: TRBV9
D gene: TRBD2
J gene: TRBJ2-7
CDR3 DNA: TGTGCCAGCAGCAGTCCCCCGGGACTAGGCTACGAGCAGTACTTC
CDR3 protein: CASSSPPGLGYEQYF

clone size: .
V gene: TRBV5-6
D gene: .
J gene: TRBJ2-2
CDR3 DNA: TGTGCCAGCAGCTTGTATTTCACCGGGGAGCTGTTTTTT
CDR3 protein: CASSLYFTGELFF

clone size: .
V gene: TRBV6-1
D gene: .
J gene: TRBJ1-2
CDR3 DNA: TGTGCCAGCACTTTCCAAAAAGAGGGCTACACCTTC
CDR3 protein: CASTFQKEGYTF

clone size: .
V gene: TRBV7-2
D gene: .
J gene: TRBJ2-4
CDR3 DNA: TGTGCCAGCAGCTTAGAAGAGAGACTCAAAAACATTCAGTACTTC
CDR3 protein: CASSLEERLKNIQYF

clone size: few
V gene: TRBV10-2
D gene: TRBD1
J gene: TRBJ1-5
CDR3 DNA: TGCGCCAGCAGAGGGACAGGGCCTTATCAGCCCCAGCATTTT
CDR3 protein: CASRGTGPYQPQHF

clone size: .
V gene: TRBV5-1
D gene: TRBD2
J gene: TRBJ2-1
CDR3 DNA: TGCGCCAGCAGCTTGGGGCTAGCGGGACGCCGCGGCTCCTACAATGAGCAGTTCTTC
CDR3 protein: CASSLGLAGRRGSYNEQFF